This T cell receptor (beta chain) was retrieved from a study of blood T cells in healthy people across ages. Germline lookup yields CDR1 SGHAT and CDR2 FQNNGV. The CDR3 covers 13 residues. The V end was cut by 6 bases, the J end by 3 bases, with 11 bases between. Each sample gave at least 6.5 million isolated PBMCs. A J-beta primer mix and a sample-barcoded 5' primer were used in a second PCR of about 7 to 12 cycles. The template-switch adaptor was a 5' adaptor with 12 random nucleotides. It tagged each cDNA molecule. Sequencing yielded, for each sample, at least 3 million paired-end reads carrying CDR3. Using its own MiXCR run on the 5' RACE reads, TCRdb lists one record per CDR3 protein. The sample consists of 1.5 million or so distinct CDR3 sequences, 35% to 45% of them appearing once.

The rearrangement joins TRBV11-2 to TRBJ1-2; D is uncertain. The sequenced material came from blood. This clonotype originated in a woman aged 18-29 years in good health. The CDR3 region is CASSSGLDYGYTF. CDR3 coding DNA: TGTGCCAGCAGTTCTGGACTGGACTATGGCTACACCTTC.